Sequencing of this T cell receptor beta chain was carried out in a study of cytomegalovirus exposure and HLA in healthy donors. A single count supports this clone. This PCR relied on a set of 60 Vbeta primers and 13 Jbeta primers. Sequenced by immunoSEQ multiplex PCR; TCRdb stores in-frame clones only, minus some. Of roughly 60,000 clones in the sample, 65% to 80% were seen once. The V and J ends lost 5 bases and 8 bases respectively, with 10 bases between them. The CDR3 has 12 residues. The V gene's germline CDR1 is SEHNR and CDR2 FQNEAQ (reference sequence). The receptor's source is a woman aged 25 to 39 in good health and CMV-seronegative. The chain employs TRBV7-9 and TRBJ2-1, with D perhaps matching TRBD1 (6 bases). Source material: PBMCs. CDR3 sequence reads: CASSPQGYEQFF. Here the CDR3 DNA reads TGTGCCAGCAGCCCACAGGGATATGAGCAGTTCTTC.